This is a list of T cell receptor beta chains from one sample in a study of CD8+ T cells in alopecia areata. Method: immunoSEQ multiplex PCR; TCRdb's copy keeps in-frame clones and lacks some. Of about 160,000 clones in the sample, 55% to 75% are singletons; the top ten hold 14%. This sample comprised CD4+ T cells sorted from blood, obtained at week 24, from a patient treated with tofacitinib. The receptor set was obtained from a human donor with alopecia areata. CDR3s include the opening cysteine and the closing phenylalanine or tryptophan. A D gene is named only where the DNA matches it firmly. Some rows have no size entry. The others give once, few or many, or a class for an expanded clone.

V gene,D gene,clone size,J gene,CDR3 protein,CDR3 DNA
TRBV4-2,NA,NA,TRBJ1-5,CASSQELLRRDSNQPQHF,TGTGCCAGCAGCCAAGAGTTATTGCGGAGGGATAGCAATCAGCCCCAGCATTTT
TRBV29-1,NA,few,TRBJ1-1,CTSTEAFF,TGCACGTCCACTGAAGCTTTCTTT
TRBV27,NA,few,TRBJ1-1,CASSFLLGEEAFF,TGTGCCAGCAGTTTTCTCCTCGGTGAGGAAGCTTTCTTT
TRBV7-9,NA,few,TRBJ1-2,CASIPTRNYGYTF,TGTGCCAGCATCCCGACAAGGAACTATGGCTACACCTTC
TRBV5-1,NA,once,TRBJ2-5,CASSLTEETQYF,TGCGCCAGCAGCTTGACAGAAGAGACCCAGTACTTC
TRBV27,TRBD1,NA,TRBJ1-2,CASSPQGDYGYTF,TGTGCCAGCAGTCCCCAGGGGGACTATGGCTACACCTTC
TRBV15,NA,few,TRBJ1-6,CATSVQGTDSPLHF,TGTGCCACCAGCGTTCAGGGTACCGATTCACCCCTCCACTTT
TRBV19,NA,few,TRBJ2-5,CASSISGGREETQYF,TGTGCCAGTAGTATATCAGGTGGGCGGGAAGAGACCCAGTACTTC
TRBV6-5,NA,NA,TRBJ2-3,CASSYVVGGTDTQYF,TGTGCCAGCAGTTACGTGGTGGGGGGCACAGATACGCAGTATTTT
TRBV6-5,NA,NA,TRBJ2-2,CASSWGHTNTGELFF,TGTGCCAGCAGTTGGGGACACACCAACACCGGGGAGCTGTTTTTT
TRBV30,NA,NA,TRBJ2-6,CAWSEDPGANVLTF,TGTGCCTGGAGTGAAGACCCTGGGGCCAACGTCCTGACTTTC
TRBV6-6,TRBD1,NA,TRBJ1-1,CASSYSGQGNTEAFF,TGTGCCAGCAGTTACTCGGGACAGGGGAACACTGAAGCTTTCTTT
TRBV6-5,TRBD1,NA,TRBJ1-5,CASSKGQEVSPVWHF,TGTGCCAGCAGTAAGGGACAGGAGGTTTCCCCAGTATGGCATTTT
TRBV27,NA,once,TRBJ2-2,CASSLSRALNTGELFF,TGTGCCAGCAGTTTAAGCAGGGCACTAAACACCGGGGAGCTGTTTTTT
TRBV10-3,NA,few,TRBJ2-7,CAISTGPEQYF,TGTGCCATCAGTACAGGGCCCGAGCAGTACTTC
TRBV6-5,NA,NA,TRBJ1-2,CASSSGADYGYTF,TGTGCCAGCAGTTCTGGGGCCGACTATGGCTACACCTTC
TRBV11-2,NA,NA,TRBJ1-2,CASSLGIYGYTF,TGTGCCAGCAGCCTCGGGATCTATGGCTACACCTTC
TRBV4-1,TRBD1,NA,TRBJ2-7,CASSYETGAGYEQYF,TGCGCCAGCAGCTACGAAACAGGGGCCGGGTACGAGCAGTACTTC
TRBV2,NA,NA,TRBJ1-5,CASSDRSGQHF,TGTGCCAGCAGTGACAGGTCTGGTCAGCATTTT
TRBV4-1,NA,NA,TRBJ2-2,CASSHTSGGELFF,TGCGCCAGCAGCCACACGTCCGGTGGGGAGCTGTTTTTT
TRBV28,TRBD1,NA,TRBJ1-2,CASSLLGQGNGYTF,TGTGCCAGCAGTTTACTGGGACAGGGGAATGGCTACACCTTC
TRBV30,NA,NA,TRBJ2-2,CAWSVTGTGELFF,TGTGCCTGGAGTGTGACGGGCACCGGGGAGCTGTTTTTT
TRBV11-1,TRBD1,once,TRBJ2-7,CASSLTDRGPYEQYF,TGTGCCAGCAGCTTAACGGACAGGGGGCCCTACGAGCAGTACTTC
TRBV5-6,NA,NA,TRBJ2-1,CASSPGTSSYNEQFF,TGTGCCAGCAGCCCCGGGACAAGCTCCTACAATGAGCAGTTCTTC
TRBV5-1,TRBD1,NA,TRBJ2-5,CASSPGTAFQETQYF,TGCGCCAGCAGCCCCGGGACAGCCTTCCAAGAGACCCAGTACTTC
TRBV7-6,NA,few,TRBJ2-7,CASSLVQGEQYF,TGTGCCAGCAGCTTAGTTCAGGGTGAGCAGTACTTC
TRBV5-1,NA,few,TRBJ1-1,CASSLAREGPLPEAFF,TGCGCCAGCAGCTTGGCCAGGGAGGGTCCTTTACCTGAAGCTTTCTTT
TRBV5-1,NA,NA,TRBJ2-1,CASSLRAVSYNEQFF,TGCGCCAGCAGCTTGCGGGCGGTATCCTACAATGAGCAGTTCTTC
TRBV7-3,NA,NA,TRBJ2-3,CASSPVGGEPGSQYF,TGTGCCAGCAGCCCCGTCGGCGGGGAGCCCGGGTCGCAGTATTTT
TRBV6-5,TRBD1,NA,TRBJ1-5,CASSGQGGNQPQHF,TGTGCCAGCAGCGGACAGGGTGGTAATCAGCCCCAGCATTTT
TRBV4-2,TRBD2,NA,TRBJ2-3,CASSQDWFPAGGPRRRDTQYF,TGTGCCAGCAGCCAAGATTGGTTTCCAGCGGGGGGACCACGGAGGAGAGATACGCAGTATTTT
TRBV5-6,NA,NA,TRBJ2-1,CASSFSYGPQGIYNEQFF,TGTGCCAGCAGCTTTTCATATGGGCCACAGGGCATCTACAATGAGCAGTTCTTC
TRBV14,TRBD1,NA,TRBJ1-2,CASSLTGGGSYGYTF,TGTGCCAGCAGCCTTACAGGGGGCGGAAGCTATGGCTACACCTTC
TRBV7-2,NA,NA,TRBJ2-1,CASSPQYEQFF,TGTGCCAGCAGTCCCCAGTATGAGCAGTTCTTC
TRBV1,NA,NA,TRBJ1-2,CTSSQDDGLPNYGYTF,TGCACCAGCAGCCAAGATGATGGATTACCGAACTATGGCTACACCTTC
TRBV2,NA,NA,TRBJ1-6,CASSVLSQQNSPLHF,TGTGCCAGCAGTGTTCTGAGCCAGCAGAATTCACCCCTCCACTTT
TRBV30,TRBD1,NA,TRBJ1-3,CACQGDTIYF,TGTGCCTGCCAGGGGGACACCATATATTTT
TRBV29-1,TRBD1,few,TRBJ2-3,CSVTDRRSTDTQYF,TGCAGCGTTACGGACAGGCGGAGCACAGATACGCAGTATTTT
TRBV5-1,NA,NA,TRBJ2-3,CASSWGGGRTDTQYF,TGCGCCAGCAGCTGGGGGGGCGGAAGGACAGATACGCAGTATTTT
TRBV6-1,NA,NA,TRBJ1-2,CASSERADSYGYTF,TGTGCCAGCAGTGAAAGAGCAGATTCATATGGCTACACCTTC
TRBV6-5,NA,few,TRBJ2-7,CASSYYEQYF,TGTGCCAGCAGCTACTACGAGCAGTACTTC
TRBV29-1,NA,NA,TRBJ2-7,CSVDSAGSLYF,TGCAGCGTTGACTCCGCCGGCAGCCTGTATTTC
TRBV9,TRBD2,NA,TRBJ2-4,CASSAGGLAKNIQYF,TGTGCCAGCAGCGCGGGGGGACTAGCCAAAAACATTCAGTACTTC
TRBV30,NA,once,TRBJ1-5,CAWSARTGLNQPQHF,TGTGCCTGGAGTGCTAGAACGGGTCTAAATCAGCCCCAGCATTTT
TRBV18,NA,NA,TRBJ1-1,CASSPQGNTEAFF,TGTGCCAGCTCACCACAGGGCAACACTGAAGCTTTCTTT
TRBV30,TRBD1,NA,TRBJ1-2,CAWTQDRVYYGYTF,TGTGCCTGGACACAGGACAGGGTGTACTATGGCTACACCTTC
TRBV14,NA,NA,TRBJ2-5,CASSQARQETQYF,TGTGCCAGCAGCCAAGCCCGCCAAGAGACCCAGTACTTC
TRBV9,NA,few,TRBJ1-6,CASSGSGRRDSPLHF,TGTGCCAGCAGCGGATCGGGACGGAGAGATTCACCCCTCCACTTT
TRBV19,TRBD2,NA,TRBJ2-7,CASSRTGTSGYEQYF,TGTGCCAGTAGTAGAACAGGGACTAGCGGCTACGAGCAGTACTTC
TRBV29-1,TRBD2,NA,TRBJ2-7,CSVGGVLGPYEQYF,TGCAGCGTCGGGGGGGTTTTGGGTCCCTACGAGCAGTACTTC
TRBV6-1,TRBD1,few,TRBJ1-4,CASSAPLTGGPGSGFF,TGTGCCAGCAGTGCCCCGCTGACAGGGGGCCCCGGGTCGGGGTTTTTT
TRBV29-1,NA,NA,TRBJ1-2,CSVGGQNYGYTF,TGCAGCGTTGGGGGCCAGAACTATGGCTACACCTTC
TRBV2,NA,NA,TRBJ2-4,CASRDPGDIQYF,TGTGCCAGCAGGGATCCCGGGGACATTCAGTACTTC
TRBV5-1,NA,many,TRBJ2-6,CASSFYSRFSGANVLTF,TGCGCCAGCAGCTTTTACAGCCGATTCTCTGGGGCCAACGTCCTGACTTTC
TRBV7-3,NA,few,TRBJ2-3,CASSLTGEGTDTQYF,TGTGCCAGCAGCTTAACAGGGGAGGGCACAGATACGCAGTATTTT
TRBV4-1,TRBD1,NA,TRBJ1-5,CASSRLGTENQPQHF,TGCGCCAGCAGCCGACTAGGGACAGAGAATCAGCCCCAGCATTTT
TRBV15,NA,NA,TRBJ2-3,CATSRGTADTDTQYF,TGTGCCACCAGCAGGGGGACGGCCGACACAGATACGCAGTATTTT
TRBV28,TRBD2,NA,TRBJ2-5,CASSLRGGRETQYF,TGTGCCAGCAGTTTACGGGGGGGCCGGGAGACCCAGTACTTC
TRBV30,NA,NA,TRBJ1-6,CAWSVDSGPLGNSPLHF,TGTGCCTGGAGTGTAGATTCCGGGCCCCTTGGGAATTCACCCCTCCACTTT
TRBV5-1,TRBD2,NA,TRBJ2-3,CASSILAGAITDTQYF,TGCGCCAGCAGCATACTAGCGGGGGCCATCACAGATACGCAGTATTTT